These T cell receptor beta chains were read from a single sample in a study of blood T cell repertoires in COVID-19. Profiling relied on immunoSEQ multiplex PCR, and the TCRdb table lists in-frame clones only, not all of them. The data show 150,000 or so clones, about 85% seen once. Sequences were obtained from peripheral blood. The receptors were sampled from a man between 18 and 29 years old with acute or convalescent COVID-19. Both conserved end residues are part of each CDR3. A D gene is named only where the DNA matches it firmly. Clone sizes are given selectively: once, few, many, or a class where the clone is expanded.

abundance: -
v_gene: TRBV25-1
d_gene: TRBD2
j_gene: TRBJ2-3
len: 15
CDR3aa: CASSSSGAATDTQYF
CDR3nt: TGTGCCAGCAGTAGCAGCGGGGCAGCCACAGATACGCAGTATTTT

abundance: -
v_gene: TRBV6-5
d_gene: TRBD1
j_gene: TRBJ2-2
len: 14
CDR3aa: CATWTGRRNGELFF
CDR3nt: TGTGCCACCTGGACAGGGCGGCGTAACGGGGAGCTGTTTTTT

abundance: -
v_gene: TRBV24-1
d_gene: TRBD2
j_gene: TRBJ2-3
len: 17
CDR3aa: CATSATAGPSDGRTQYF
CDR3nt: TGTGCCACCAGTGCTACGGCCGGGCCCTCTGACGGGAGGACGCAGTATTTT

abundance: once
v_gene: TRBV7-8
d_gene: -
j_gene: TRBJ1-4
len: 14
CDR3aa: CASSYRVTNEKLFF
CDR3nt: TGTGCCAGCAGCTACAGGGTTACTAATGAAAAACTGTTTTTT

abundance: -
v_gene: TRBV2
d_gene: -
j_gene: TRBJ2-5
len: 14
CDR3aa: CASTPGQGRETQYF
CDR3nt: TGTGCCAGCACCCCTGGGCAGGGGAGAGAGACCCAGTACTTC

abundance: -
v_gene: TRBV19
d_gene: TRBD2
j_gene: TRBJ2-1
len: 17
CDR3aa: CASSIAWSGEKENEQFF
CDR3nt: TGTGCCAGTAGTATAGCCTGGAGCGGGGAAAAGGAGAATGAGCAGTTCTTC

abundance: few
v_gene: TRBV30
d_gene: -
j_gene: TRBJ1-1
len: 12
CDR3aa: CASRLPNTEAFF
CDR3nt: TGTGCCAGCAGGCTTCCGAACACTGAAGCTTTCTTT

abundance: once
v_gene: TRBV7-9
d_gene: -
j_gene: TRBJ1-1
len: 14
CDR3aa: CASSLESRGTEAFF
CDR3nt: TGTGCCAGCAGCTTAGAGAGTAGGGGCACTGAAGCTTTCTTT

abundance: -
v_gene: TRBV28
d_gene: TRBD2
j_gene: TRBJ2-1
len: 21
CDR3aa: CASSPLFDRFTSGKTDNEQFF
CDR3nt: TGTGCCAGCAGTCCCTTATTTGATCGTTTTACTAGCGGTAAAACCGACAATGAGCAGTTCTTC

abundance: -
v_gene: TRBV10-3
d_gene: -
j_gene: TRBJ2-3
len: 16
CDR3aa: CAISDSRGPNEDTQYF
CDR3nt: TGTGCCATCAGTGATTCTAGAGGCCCGAACGAAGATACGCAGTATTTT

abundance: -
v_gene: TRBV4-2
d_gene: -
j_gene: TRBJ2-2
len: 14
CDR3aa: CASSQAERTGELFF
CDR3nt: TGTGCCAGCAGCCAAGCCGAGCGGACCGGGGAGCTGTTTTTT

abundance: -
v_gene: TRBV29-1
d_gene: TRBD1
j_gene: TRBJ1-1
len: 13
CDR3aa: CSVPTGGDTEAFF
CDR3nt: TGCAGCGTACCGACAGGGGGGGACACTGAAGCTTTCTTT

abundance: -
v_gene: TRBV28
d_gene: TRBD1
j_gene: TRBJ2-1
len: 14
CDR3aa: CATRTGRTYNEQFF
CDR3nt: TGTGCCACCCGGACAGGGAGAACCTACAATGAGCAGTTCTTC

abundance: few
v_gene: TRBV6-1
d_gene: -
j_gene: TRBJ2-3
len: 14
CDR3aa: CASSEAGVTDTQYF
CDR3nt: TGTGCCAGCAGTGAAGCAGGAGTCACAGATACGCAGTATTTT

abundance: -
v_gene: TRBV28
d_gene: -
j_gene: TRBJ1-1
len: 14
CDR3aa: CASKLGSFNTEAFF
CDR3nt: TGTGCCAGCAAATTGGGCTCTTTTAACACTGAAGCTTTCTTT

abundance: -
v_gene: TRBV6-6
d_gene: -
j_gene: TRBJ2-7
len: 16
CDR3aa: CASSYSEADSPYEQYF
CDR3nt: TGTGCCAGCAGTTACTCCGAGGCGGACAGCCCCTACGAGCAGTACTTC

abundance: -
v_gene: TRBV2
d_gene: -
j_gene: TRBJ2-7
len: 14
CDR3aa: CASSASAVSYEQYF
CDR3nt: TGTGCCAGCAGTGCATCGGCGGTCTCCTACGAGCAGTACTTC

abundance: -
v_gene: TRBV7-8
d_gene: -
j_gene: TRBJ2-2
len: 14
CDR3aa: CASSLVLNTGELFF
CDR3nt: TGTGCCAGCAGCTTAGTCCTGAACACCGGGGAGCTGTTTTTT

abundance: -
v_gene: TRBV7-9
d_gene: TRBD1
j_gene: TRBJ2-7
len: 15
CDR3aa: CASSISGTGSVEQYF
CDR3nt: TGTGCCAGCAGCATCTCCGGGACAGGCTCCGTCGAGCAGTACTTC

abundance: -
v_gene: TRBV5-5
d_gene: -
j_gene: TRBJ1-2
len: 13
CDR3aa: CASSLLTDYGYTF
CDR3nt: TGTGCCAGCAGCTTGCTGACAGACTATGGCTACACCTTC

abundance: -
v_gene: TRBV3-1/TRBV3-2
d_gene: -
j_gene: TRBJ1-4
len: 15
CDR3aa: CASSQGGGTNEKLFF
CDR3nt: TGTGCCAGCAGCCAAGGGGGCGGAACTAATGAAAAACTGTTTTTT

abundance: -
v_gene: TRBV7-3
d_gene: -
j_gene: TRBJ2-1
len: 13
CDR3aa: CASSSGGYNEQFF
CDR3nt: TGTGCCAGCAGCTCTGGGGGGTACAATGAGCAGTTCTTC

abundance: -
v_gene: TRBV4-1
d_gene: TRBD2
j_gene: TRBJ2-7
len: 14
CDR3aa: CASSLTSGGYEQYF
CDR3nt: TGCGCCAGCAGCCTGACTAGCGGGGGATACGAGCAGTACTTC

abundance: -
v_gene: TRBV5-1
d_gene: TRBD1
j_gene: TRBJ2-2
len: 15
CDR3aa: CASSSDRAHTGELFF
CDR3nt: TGCGCCAGCAGCTCGGACAGGGCCCACACCGGGGAGCTGTTTTTT

abundance: -
v_gene: TRBV19
d_gene: TRBD1
j_gene: TRBJ1-3
len: 17
CDR3aa: CASTSPGQVISGNTIYF
CDR3nt: TGTGCCAGTACTTCGCCGGGACAGGTTATCTCTGGAAACACCATATATTTT

abundance: -
v_gene: TRBV14
d_gene: -
j_gene: TRBJ2-5
len: 13
CDR3aa: CASSQRGLETQYF
CDR3nt: TGTGCCAGCAGCCAGCGAGGGTTAGAGACCCAGTACTTC

abundance: -
v_gene: TRBV2
d_gene: TRBD1
j_gene: TRBJ1-4
len: 13
CDR3aa: CASFRDRDEKLFF
CDR3nt: TGTGCCAGCTTCCGAGACAGGGACGAAAAACTGTTTTTT

abundance: -
v_gene: TRBV12-5
d_gene: -
j_gene: TRBJ2-5
len: 15
CDR3aa: CASGFTGGPQETQYF
CDR3nt: TGTGCTAGTGGTTTCACCGGGGGGCCTCAAGAGACCCAGTACTTC

abundance: few
v_gene: TRBV10-3
d_gene: TRBD1
j_gene: TRBJ1-3
len: 15
CDR3aa: CAISGGQGPGNTIYF
CDR3nt: TGTGCCATCAGTGGGGGACAGGGTCCCGGAAACACCATATATTTT

abundance: -
v_gene: TRBV4-1
d_gene: -
j_gene: TRBJ1-4
len: 17
CDR3aa: CASSQEGGSRTNEKLFF
CDR3nt: TGCGCCAGCAGCCAAGAGGGGGGGTCCCGGACTAATGAAAAACTGTTTTTT

abundance: once
v_gene: TRBV7-9
d_gene: TRBD1
j_gene: TRBJ2-1
len: 15
CDR3aa: CASSLVRTGLNEQFF
CDR3nt: TGTGCCAGCAGCTTAGTTCGGACAGGTCTCAATGAGCAGTTCTTC

abundance: -
v_gene: TRBV18
d_gene: -
j_gene: TRBJ2-5
len: 13
CDR3aa: CASSQGHRETQYF
CDR3nt: TGTGCCAGCTCACAGGGACACCGAGAGACCCAGTACTTC

abundance: -
v_gene: TRBV7-6
d_gene: TRBD2
j_gene: TRBJ2-7
len: 15
CDR3aa: CASSLVAGGPYEQYF
CDR3nt: TGTGCCAGCAGCTTAGTAGCGGGGGGTCCCTACGAGCAGTACTTC

abundance: -
v_gene: TRBV5-6
d_gene: TRBD2
j_gene: TRBJ2-5
len: 15
CDR3aa: CASSSLAGDRETQYF
CDR3nt: TGTGCCAGCAGCTCACTAGCGGGGGACCGAGAGACCCAGTACTTC

abundance: -
v_gene: TRBV20-1
d_gene: -
j_gene: TRBJ1-6
len: 16
CDR3aa: CSASLPDSSYNSPLHF
CDR3nt: TGCAGTGCTAGTTTGCCCGATAGCTCCTATAATTCACCCCTCCACTTT

abundance: -
v_gene: TRBV19
d_gene: -
j_gene: TRBJ1-5
len: 14
CDR3aa: CASSSAGGNQPQHF
CDR3nt: TGTGCCAGTAGTAGCGCAGGGGGCAATCAGCCCCAGCATTTT

abundance: -
v_gene: TRBV6-5
d_gene: TRBD1
j_gene: TRBJ2-1
len: 15
CDR3aa: CASRPGQGTYNEQFF
CDR3nt: TGTGCCAGCCGCCCGGGACAGGGCACCTACAATGAGCAGTTCTTC

abundance: -
v_gene: TRBV2
d_gene: -
j_gene: TRBJ2-2
len: 13
CDR3aa: CAITPVQAGELFF
CDR3nt: TGTGCCATCACCCCCGTCCAGGCAGGGGAGCTGTTTTTT

abundance: once
v_gene: TRBV7-9
d_gene: -
j_gene: TRBJ1-4
len: 13
CDR3aa: CASSLQASAKLFF
CDR3nt: TGTGCCAGCAGCTTACAGGCTTCAGCAAAACTGTTTTTT

abundance: -
v_gene: TRBV30
d_gene: -
j_gene: TRBJ1-1
len: 12
CDR3aa: CAWSRVGTEAFF
CDR3nt: TGTGCCTGGAGTCGGGTAGGCACTGAAGCTTTCTTT

abundance: once
v_gene: TRBV6-1
d_gene: -
j_gene: TRBJ1-5
len: 16
CDR3aa: CASSEASIGGNQPQHF
CDR3nt: TGTGCCAGCAGTGAAGCGTCTATTGGGGGGAATCAGCCCCAGCATTTT

abundance: -
v_gene: TRBV7-9
d_gene: TRBD1
j_gene: TRBJ2-1
len: 17
CDR3aa: CASSPRTGGRSYNEQFF
CDR3nt: TGTGCCAGCAGCCCACGAACAGGGGGGAGATCCTACAATGAGCAGTTCTTC

abundance: -
v_gene: TRBV30
d_gene: TRBD1
j_gene: TRBJ1-2
len: 13
CDR3aa: CAWNTGEGYGYTF
CDR3nt: TGTGCCTGGAACACAGGGGAAGGCTATGGCTACACCTTC

abundance: -
v_gene: TRBV6-6
d_gene: -
j_gene: TRBJ1-5
len: 13
CDR3aa: CAGHRDTNQPQHF
CDR3nt: TGTGCCGGACACCGGGACACAAATCAGCCCCAGCATTTT

abundance: -
v_gene: TRBV25-1
d_gene: -
j_gene: TRBJ2-2
len: 15
CDR3aa: CASRETGMGTGELFF
CDR3nt: TGTGCCAGCAGGGAAACAGGGATGGGCACCGGGGAGCTGTTTTTT

abundance: -
v_gene: TRBV14
d_gene: -
j_gene: TRBJ1-1
len: 14
CDR3aa: CASSVPQLNTEAFF
CDR3nt: TGTGCCAGCAGCGTACCACAGCTGAACACTGAAGCTTTCTTT

abundance: -
v_gene: TRBV7-9
d_gene: TRBD1
j_gene: TRBJ2-7
len: 16
CDR3aa: CASSTGQGRRIHEQYF
CDR3nt: TGTGCCAGCAGCACCGGACAGGGCCGGCGCATACACGAGCAGTACTTC

abundance: -
v_gene: TRBV7-6
d_gene: -
j_gene: TRBJ2-2
len: 16
CDR3aa: CASSSFGKANTGELFF
CDR3nt: TGTGCCAGCAGCTCGTTCGGGAAGGCGAACACCGGGGAGCTGTTTTTT

abundance: -
v_gene: TRBV28
d_gene: TRBD1
j_gene: TRBJ1-5
len: 15
CDR3aa: CASSNQDRGNQPQHF
CDR3nt: TGTGCCAGCAGTAACCAAGACAGGGGCAATCAGCCCCAGCATTTT

abundance: -
v_gene: TRBV29-1
d_gene: -
j_gene: TRBJ1-5
len: 12
CDR3aa: CSVLAPNQPQHF
CDR3nt: TGCAGCGTTTTGGCTCCCAATCAGCCCCAGCATTTT

abundance: -
v_gene: TRBV5-1
d_gene: -
j_gene: TRBJ2-3
len: 13
CDR3aa: CASKYEGSDTQYF
CDR3nt: TGCGCCAGCAAATATGAGGGTTCAGATACGCAGTATTTT

abundance: -
v_gene: TRBV4-1
d_gene: TRBD1
j_gene: TRBJ1-1
len: 16
CDR3aa: CASSQENRDSHTEAFF
CDR3nt: TGCGCCAGCAGCCAAGAAAACCGGGACAGCCACACTGAAGCTTTCTTT

abundance: -
v_gene: TRBV6-5
d_gene: TRBD1
j_gene: TRBJ1-5
len: 15
CDR3aa: CASIRRQGAYQPQHF
CDR3nt: TGTGCCAGCATCCGGCGGCAGGGGGCTTATCAGCCCCAGCATTTT

abundance: -
v_gene: TRBV7-2
d_gene: -
j_gene: TRBJ1-3
len: 13
CDR3aa: CASASTGGNTIYF
CDR3nt: TGTGCCAGCGCATCTACGGGGGGAAACACCATATATTTT

abundance: -
v_gene: TRBV29-1
d_gene: -
j_gene: TRBJ2-3
len: 13
CDR3aa: CSSSSGWRDTQYF
CDR3nt: TGCAGCTCAAGCTCCGGGTGGAGAGATACGCAGTATTTT